Listed here are 27 T cell receptor beta chains from one sample, sequenced in a study of T cells in Graves' hyperthyroidism and ophthalmopathy. TCR beta CDR3 sequences were amplified from RNA transcripts. RT-PCR in the first round (using the HTBI primer set) targeted the TCR CDR3. TCRdb re-analysed the multiplex PCR reads in MiXCR, keeping a single row per CDR3 protein. The sample holds around 420,000 distinct CDR3 sequences, roughly an eighth seen once. The specimen was blood. The receptors derive from a woman between 18 and 30 years old with Graves' hyperthyroidism.

This clonotype has a count of ten or more. The chain is built from TRBV11-2 and TRBJ1-1; possibly TRBD1 for D (6 bases). The CDR3 totals 16 residues. Trimming took off 5 bases at V and 2 bases at J, with 18 bases between the two ends. Germline CDR1 reads SGHAT; CDR2 reads FQNNGV. In nucleotides, the CDR3 is TGTGCCAGCAGCCTGCGATTGACAGGCCGAAACACTGAAGCTTTCTTT. It yields the protein CASSLRLTGRNTEAFF.

This clonotype was seen at least ten times. This chain connects TRBV20-1 to TRBJ1-1, with D uncertain. The V gene lost 4 bases and the J gene lost 1 base, with 7 bases spanning the gap. Germline V CDR1 and CDR2: DFQATT, SNEGSKA (reference sequence). This CDR3 spans 12 amino acids. The CDR3 DNA is TGCAGTGCTAAGAAGTCGAACACTGAAGCTTTCTTT. Translation: CSAKKSNTEAFF.

The sample holds many counts of this clonotype. The chain uses TRBV28 and TRBJ1-2, with D possibly matching TRBD1 (6 bases). Germline CDR1 and CDR2: MDHEN and SYDVKM. The V end was cut by 1 base, the J end by 0 bases, with 9 bases between. CDR3 length equals 15 residues. The CDR3 here is CASSLLGTSNYGYTF. CDR3 DNA sequence: TGTGCCAGCAGTTTATTGGGGACATCTAACTATGGCTACACCTTC.

This clonotype was recorded a few times. The chain links TRBV4-3 to TRBJ2-5, with 7 bases fitting TRBD2. In germline, CDR1 is LGHNA, CDR2 YSLEER. V shed 5 bases, J shed 1 base, and the junction held 4 bases outside the gene matches. CDR3 size: 14 residues. The CDR3 nucleotides read TGCGCCAGCAGCAAAGGGAGGGGCCAAGAGACCCAGTACTTC. Its translation: CASSKGRGQETQYF.

This clonotype was observed a few times. This chain uses TRBV10-1 with TRBJ2-7, with 8 bases matching TRBD2. CDR3 length: 13 amino acids. Germline V gene data show CDR1 as WNHNN and CDR2 as SYGVQD (reference sequence). The V and J ends lost 3 bases and 3 bases, in that order; junction bases with no gene match: 1. For the CDR3, the DNA is TGCGCCAGCAGTGACGGGACTAGCTACGAGCAGTACTTC. Amino acids: CASSDGTSYEQYF.

This clonotype was detected ten times or more. This rearrangement joins TRBV5-8 to TRBJ2-1, with TRBD2 matching over 8 bases. Trimming took 4 bases from V and 2 from J; bases not matched to a gene: 8. CDR3 size: 16 residues. The germline V gene has CDR1 SGHTS and CDR2 YDEGEE. The CDR3 region is CASSTPAGVAYNEQFF. DNA of the CDR3: TGTGCCAGCAGCACGCCAGCGGGAGTGGCCTACAATGAGCAGTTCTTC. The variable domain in full, completed from reference TRBV5-8 and TRBJ2-1, reads EAGVTQSPTHLIKTRGQQATLRCSPISGHTSVYWYQQALGLGLQFLLWYDEGEERNRGNFPPRFSGRQFPNYSSELNVNALELEDSALYLCASSTPAGVAYNEQFFGPGTRLTVL.

The chain carries TRBV7-2 and TRBJ1-1; TRBD1 is a possible D gene (5 bases). This CDR3 spans 15 amino acids. The V end lost 1 base, the J end lost 5 bases, and 14 bases lay between the germline ends. CDR1 is SGHTA, CDR2 FQGNSA, per germline. The DNA for the CDR3 is TGTGCCAGCAGCTTAGACCCCAGGGAGGGAACTGAAGCTTTCTTT. It is translated as CASSLDPREGTEAFF.

This clonotype showed up just a few times. The chain uses TRBV10-2 and TRBJ2-1; 8 positions agree with TRBD2. Per germline, CDR1 WSHSY and CDR2 SAAADI. The CDR3 has 13 amino acids. Trimming cost V 8 bases and J 9 bases; bases outside gene matches: 9. The CDR3 protein is CASAARLASEQFF. The CDR3 region has the DNA TGCGCCAGCGCTGCGAGACTAGCGAGTGAGCAGTTCTTC.

This clonotype has a handful of counts. At one end the junction does not follow the germline gene, possibly because of a read error. The chain uses TRBV6-1 and TRBJ2-7; 10 bases are a match to TRBD2. This CDR3 contains 16 residues. Germline values: CDR1 MNHNS, CDR2 SASEGT. The chain's CDR3 is CASGRGGGGPSGEQYF. CDR3 bases: TGCGCCAGCGGGAGGGGCGGTGGAGGACCCTCGGGGGAGCAGTACTTC.

This clonotype occurred many times. V usage is TRBV10-1 and J usage is TRBJ2-7; D not resolved. The CDR3 is made up of 14 amino acids. Germline lookup yields CDR1 WNHNN and CDR2 SYGVQD (reference sequence). V lost 6 bases and J 1 base, leaving 13 bases between the germline ends. CDR3 sequence: CASSLGLKSYEQYF. In DNA, the CDR3 is TGCGCCAGCAGCCTGGGCCTGAAATCCTACGAGCAGTACTTC.

The V call is TRBV20-1, the J call TRBJ1-5, with unresolved D. The germline V gene encodes CDR1 DFQATT and CDR2 SNEGSKA (reference sequence). V lost 4 bases and J 4 bases, leaving 8 bases between the germline ends. There are 12 residues in the CDR3. CDR3: CSANSNNQPQHF. In DNA form, the CDR3 reads TGCAGTGCTAACTCGAATAATCAGCCCCAGCATTTT.

The CDR3 DNA reads as TGCAGCGCCACTTACCGGGTTCGGATATCCTACAATGAGCAGTTCTTC. Translating gives CSATYRVRISYNEQFF. The V call is TRBV29-1, the J call TRBJ2-1, with D unclear. The V gene lost 7 bases and the J gene lost 1 base, with 20 bases spanning the gap. The CDR3 loop spans 16 amino acids. Germline CDR1 SQVTM, CDR2 ANQGSEA.

This chain connects TRBV28 to TRBJ1-4, with a weak D call TRBD1 (5 bases). Germline V gene sequence: CDR1 MDHEN, CDR2 SYDVKM. V gave up 8 bases and J gave up 7 bases, with 14 bases separating them. CDR3 length: 13 residues. CDR3 residues: CASRRPGGEKLFF. Here the CDR3 DNA reads TGTGCCAGCCGGCGGCCCGGGGGTGAAAAACTGTTTTTT. Using reference TRBV28 and TRBJ1-4 for the parts outside the CDR3, the full variable domain is DVKVTQSSRYLVKRTGEKVFLECVQDMDHENMFWYRQDPGLGLRLIYFSYDVKMKEKGDIPEGYSVSREKKERFSLILESASTNQTSMYLCASRRPGGEKLFFGSGTQLSVL.

The chain is built from TRBV4-1 and TRBJ2-1; 11 positions match TRBD2. CDR1 is MGHRA, CDR2 YSYEKL, per germline. The CDR3 length is 16 residues. The ends lost 0 bases at V and 10 bases at J; junction bases unmatched: 8. CDR3 sequence reads: CASSQELAGVFGEQFF. CDR3 nucleotide sequence: TGCGCCAGCAGCCAAGAACTAGCGGGAGTTTTTGGCGAGCAGTTCTTC.

There are many counts of this clonotype. J is TRBJ1-2 and V is TRBV7-8; perhaps TRBD1 as D (6 bases). The CDR3 contains 14 residues. Trimming removed 1 base at V and 7 bases at J, with 13 bases between. CDR1 and CDR2 from the germline V gene are SGHVS and FQNEAQ. CDR3 amino acids: CASSLEQGVAGYTF. CDR3 DNA: TGTGCCAGCAGCTTAGAACAGGGAGTAGCTGGCTACACCTTC.

This clonotype was recorded at least ten times. The J gene is TRBJ2-2, the V gene TRBV28; 7 nucleotides line up with TRBD1. Germline assignment: CDR1 MDHEN and CDR2 SYDVKM. V shed 6 bases and J 5 bases; nucleotides not matched to a gene: 9. This CDR3 is built from 15 residues. The chain's CDR3 is CASSSRQGTTGELFF. The CDR3 nucleotides read TGTGCCAGCAGCTCACGACAGGGAACAACCGGGGAGCTGTTTTTT.

Ten or more counts support this clonotype. The chain has TRBV3-1 and TRBJ2-7, with no clear D. Germline V gene data show CDR1 as LGHDT and CDR2 as YNNKEL (reference sequence). Trimming pared 0 bases from V and 6 bases from J, leaving 9 bases between. The CDR3 loop spans 13 amino acids. The CDR3 bases are TGTGCCAGCAGCCAAGAGGTGCGGCGCGAGCAGTACTTC. Translating gives CASSQEVRREQYF.

The chain carries TRBV5-8 and TRBJ1-1; unclear D gene. This CDR3 spans 14 amino acids. Per the germline V gene, CDR1 is SGHTS and CDR2 is YDEGEE. Between the trimmed V and J ends, which lost 4 bases and 4 bases, there was a span of 14 bases. CDR3 protein: CASSPLGDLTEAFF. The CDR3 region has the DNA TGTGCCAGCAGCCCCCTGGGTGATCTCACTGAAGCTTTCTTT.

This clonotype was seen many times. V and J are TRBV2 and TRBJ2-2; 12 positions match TRBD2. CDR1 and CDR2 from the germline V gene are SNHLY and FYNNEI. The J segment lost 4 bases and the V segment lost 6 bases, leaving 3 bases of the junction unmatched. The length of the CDR3 is 15 residues. The CDR3, as DNA: TGTGCCAGCAGCCCTAGCGGGAGGGGCACCGGGGAGCTGTTTTTT. Its protein product is CASSPSGRGTGELFF.

The chain recombines TRBV20-1 with TRBJ1-2, with 9 bases that match TRBD1. CDR1 is DFQATT, CDR2 SNEGSKA, per germline (reference sequence). This CDR3 has 12 amino acids. V lost 6 bases, J lost 7 bases, and 6 bases stayed unmatched. The CDR3 loop is CSAKTGGSGYTF. For the CDR3, the DNA is TGCAGTGCAAAAACAGGGGGCAGTGGCTACACCTTC.

This clonotype appeared many times. This chain connects TRBV6-1 to TRBJ2-7; perhaps TRBD2 as D (5 bases). The CDR3 is made up of 15 amino acids. The V end was cut by 4 bases, the J end by 5 bases, with 18 bases between. Looked up from germline, CDR1 is MNHNS and CDR2 is SASEGT. The CDR3 nucleotides read TGTGCCAGCAGTGCGGTCTCCTCTGAGGGCCACGAGCAGTACTTC. It encodes CASSAVSSEGHEQYF.

The chain joins TRBV28 to TRBJ2-7; 9 bases are a match to TRBD1. V lost 2 bases to trimming and J lost 3 bases; unmatched junction nucleotides: 8. The CDR3 covers 16 residues. CDR1 MDHEN and CDR2 SYDVKM come from the germline V gene. The CDR3 sequence: CASSLGPGQGSYEQYF. The CDR3 nucleotides are TGTGCCAGCAGTTTAGGACCGGGACAGGGAAGCTACGAGCAGTACTTC.

This rearrangement joins TRBV28 to TRBJ1-5; D is perhaps TRBD1 (6 bases). There are 15 residues in the CDR3. Per the germline V gene, CDR1 is MDHEN and CDR2 is SYDVKM. V lost 8 bases and J lost 2, with 16 bases in between. Written as DNA, the CDR3 is TGTGCCAGCCGCAGGGGATCGTTCGGCAATCAGCCCCAGCATTTT. This codes for CASRRGSFGNQPQHF.

This clonotype was seen ten or more times. The chain recombines TRBV6-1 with TRBJ2-7; 9 nucleotides align to TRBD1. Germline V CDR1 and CDR2: MNHNS, SASEGT. There are 17 residues in the CDR3. V lost 0 bases, J lost 3 bases, and 9 bases stayed unmatched. The CDR3 loop is CASSEAAGGTGNYEQYF. The CDR3 region has the DNA TGTGCCAGCAGTGAAGCCGCCGGCGGGACAGGGAACTACGAGCAGTACTTC.

The chain's CDR3 is CASSAIQNSPLHF. CDR3 DNA: TGTGCCAGCAGTGCAATTCAAAATTCACCCCTCCACTTT. V is TRBV27 and J is TRBJ1-6; D gene uncertain. Germline-derived CDR1 and CDR2 are MNHEY and SMNVEV (reference sequence). Between the trimmed V and J ends, which lost 5 bases and 7 bases, there was a span of 9 bases. This CDR3 comprises 13 residues.

In this sample, this clonotype turned up many times. CDR3 bases: TGTGCCAGCAGTGACGGGCCGGGCAATGAGCAGTTCTTC. This gives the protein CASSDGPGNEQFF. The chain carries TRBV6-1 and TRBJ2-1; D gene uncertain. The CDR3 is 13 residues long. Germline assignment: CDR1 MNHNS and CDR2 SASEGT. Trimming shortened V by 3 bases and J by 6 bases, and 9 bases separated the two germline ends.

As concerns this clonotype: Since a much larger clone is just one base distant, this may be a read error. The J gene is TRBJ1-2, the V gene TRBV6-1; D remains unclear. CDR1 and CDR2 (germline): MNHNS, SASEGT. V was clipped by 5 bases and J by 4 bases, with 17 bases between them. There are 15 residues in the CDR3. The CDR3: CASSPEPDGGYGYTF. The CDR3 nucleotides are TGTGCCAGCAGTCCCGAGCCCGATGGCGGCTATGGCTACACCTTC.